A single TCR beta chain is shown here with its context. Its antigen is undetermined. The data stem from a study of cytomegalovirus exposure and HLA in healthy donors. Healthy bone marrow donors supplied every sample. Study conclusions and caveats: A missense variant in DCLRE1C was later tied to TCR beta V- and J-gene trimming. When presence/absence was analysed, sequencing depth was taken to be roughly uniform across donors.

PCR primers comprised 60 Vbeta and 13 Jbeta primers. Clones were sequenced by immunoSEQ multiplex PCR, and TCRdb holds only the in-frame ones, with some missing. The repertoire holds around 200,000 clones, approximately 85% seen once, with under 3% in the top ten. The V and J ends lost 2 bases and 4 bases respectively, with 8 bases between them. CDR1 and CDR2 (germline): MNHNY, SVGAGI (reference sequence). CDR3 length: 13 residues. This TCR derives from a woman between 45 and 60 years old in good health and CMV-seronegative. The sample consisted of PBMCs. The chain uses TRBV6-6 and TRBJ1-2, with D perhaps matching TRBD1 (5 bases). The CDR3 DNA reads TGTGCCAGCAGTTACGACGGGGGCTATGGCTACACCTTC. Amino acids: CASSYDGGYGYTF.